The sequence of this T cell receptor beta chain was determined in a study of PD-1 blockade in classical Hodgkin lymphoma. Trimming shortened V by 2 bases and J by 4 bases, and 15 bases separated the two germline ends. Germline assignment: CDR1 SGHTA and CDR2 FQGNSA. This CDR3 comprises 16 residues. Regarding this clone: Its specificity is not known.

General study findings and limits: By C4D1, diversity of CD4+ TCRs had risen significantly, whereas that of CD8+ TCRs had not.

Profiled with immunoSEQ multiplex PCR; TCRdb holds only in-frame clones, not every one. The sample has approximately 39,000 clones, 77% seen once. The time point here: cycle 4 day 1 (C4D1), after about 6 weeks of nivolumab. Every one of the patients relapsed after autologous stem cell transplantation (brentuximab vedotin exposure was variable). The sample was peripheral blood mononuclear cells (PBMCs), taken before the fourth cycle of nivolumab. The chain carries TRBV7-2 and TRBJ2-1; a possible D gene is TRBD2 (7 bases). The sequence was obtained from a human donor with classical Hodgkin lymphoma. In DNA form, the CDR3 reads TGTGCCAGCAGCTTAAGTTCCGGGGGGCTATACAATGAGCAGTTCTTC. This sequence encodes CASSLSSGGLYNEQFF.